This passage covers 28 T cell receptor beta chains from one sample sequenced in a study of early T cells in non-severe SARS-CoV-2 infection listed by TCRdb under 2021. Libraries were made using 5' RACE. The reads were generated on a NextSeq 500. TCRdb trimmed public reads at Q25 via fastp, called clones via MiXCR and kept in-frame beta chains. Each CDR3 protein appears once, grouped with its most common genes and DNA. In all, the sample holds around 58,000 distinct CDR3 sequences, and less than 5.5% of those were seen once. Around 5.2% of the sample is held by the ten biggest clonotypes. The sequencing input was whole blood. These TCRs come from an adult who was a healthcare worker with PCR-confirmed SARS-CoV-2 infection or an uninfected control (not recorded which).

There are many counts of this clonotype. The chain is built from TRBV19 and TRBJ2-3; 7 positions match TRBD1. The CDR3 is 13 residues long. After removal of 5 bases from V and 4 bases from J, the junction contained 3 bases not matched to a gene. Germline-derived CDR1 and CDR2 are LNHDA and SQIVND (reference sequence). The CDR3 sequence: CASSHRGPDTQYF. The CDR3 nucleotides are TGTGCCAGTAGTCACAGGGGTCCAGATACGCAGTATTTT.

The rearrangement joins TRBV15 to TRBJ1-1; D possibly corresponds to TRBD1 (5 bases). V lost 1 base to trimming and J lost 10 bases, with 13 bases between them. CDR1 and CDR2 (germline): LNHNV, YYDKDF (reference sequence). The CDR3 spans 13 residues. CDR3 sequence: CATSRGAGRRAFF. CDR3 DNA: TGTGCCACCAGCAGAGGGGCGGGACGGAGAGCTTTCTTT.

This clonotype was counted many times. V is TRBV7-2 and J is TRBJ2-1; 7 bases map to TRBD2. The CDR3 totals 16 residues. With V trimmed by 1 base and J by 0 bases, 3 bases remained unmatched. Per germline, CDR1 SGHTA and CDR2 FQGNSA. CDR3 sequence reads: CASSLEAGFSYNEQFF. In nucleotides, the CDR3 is TGTGCCAGCAGCTTAGAAGCGGGGTTCTCCTACAATGAGCAGTTCTTC.

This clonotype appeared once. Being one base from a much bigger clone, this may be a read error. CDR3 coding DNA: TGTGCCAGCAGTACGAGGACTAGCGGCTACAAAGAGCAGTTCTTC. It codes for CASSTRTSGYKEQFF. V is TRBV12-3 or TRBV12-4 and J is TRBJ2-1, with 10 bases lining up with TRBD2. CDR3 length: 15 residues.

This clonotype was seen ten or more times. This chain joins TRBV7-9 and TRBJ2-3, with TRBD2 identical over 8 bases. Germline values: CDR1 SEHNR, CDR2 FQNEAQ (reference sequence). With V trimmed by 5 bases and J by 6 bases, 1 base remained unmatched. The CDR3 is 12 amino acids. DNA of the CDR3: TGTGCCAGCAGCCCGGGGGGGGATACGCAGTATTTT. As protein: CASSPGGDTQYF.

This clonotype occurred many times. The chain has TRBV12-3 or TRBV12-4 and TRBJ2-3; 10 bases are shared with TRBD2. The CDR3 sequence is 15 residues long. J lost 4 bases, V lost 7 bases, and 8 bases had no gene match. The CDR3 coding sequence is TGTGCCAGCACCCTCCTAGCGGGAGACCCAGATACGCAGTATTTT. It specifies CASTLLAGDPDTQYF.

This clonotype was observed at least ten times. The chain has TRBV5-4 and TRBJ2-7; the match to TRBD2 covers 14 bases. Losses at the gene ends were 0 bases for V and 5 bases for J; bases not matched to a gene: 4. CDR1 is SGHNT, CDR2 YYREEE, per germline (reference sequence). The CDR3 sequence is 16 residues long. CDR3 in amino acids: CASSLATGLAGDEQYF. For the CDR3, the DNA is TGTGCCAGCAGCTTGGCGACGGGACTAGCGGGAGACGAGCAGTACTTC.

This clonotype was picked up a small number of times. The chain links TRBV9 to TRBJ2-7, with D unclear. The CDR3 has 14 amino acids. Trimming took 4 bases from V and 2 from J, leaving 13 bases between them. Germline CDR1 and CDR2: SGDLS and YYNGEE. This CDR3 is CASSPGVGPYEQYF. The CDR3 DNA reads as TGTGCCAGCAGCCCCGGCGTAGGGCCCTACGAGCAGTACTTC.

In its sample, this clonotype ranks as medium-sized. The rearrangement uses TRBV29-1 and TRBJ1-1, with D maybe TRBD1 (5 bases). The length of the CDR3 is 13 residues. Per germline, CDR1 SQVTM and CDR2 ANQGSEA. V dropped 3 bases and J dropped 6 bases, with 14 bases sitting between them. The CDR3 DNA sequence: TGCAGCGTTGACCGGAGCGGGGGTGCTGAAGCTTTCTTT. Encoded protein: CSVDRSGGAEAFF. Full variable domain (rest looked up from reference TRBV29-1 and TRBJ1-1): SAVISQKPSRDICQRGTSLTIQCQVDSQVTMMFWYRQQPGQSLTLIATANQGSEATYESGFVIDKFPISRPNLTFSTLTVSNMSPEDSSIYLCSVDRSGGAEAFFGQGTRLTVV.

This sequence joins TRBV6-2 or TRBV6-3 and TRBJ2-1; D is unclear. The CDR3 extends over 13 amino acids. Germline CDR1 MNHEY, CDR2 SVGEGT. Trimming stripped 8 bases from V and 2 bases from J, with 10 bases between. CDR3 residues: CASAPSAYNEQFF. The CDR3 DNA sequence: TGTGCCAGCGCCCCCAGCGCCTACAATGAGCAGTTCTTC.

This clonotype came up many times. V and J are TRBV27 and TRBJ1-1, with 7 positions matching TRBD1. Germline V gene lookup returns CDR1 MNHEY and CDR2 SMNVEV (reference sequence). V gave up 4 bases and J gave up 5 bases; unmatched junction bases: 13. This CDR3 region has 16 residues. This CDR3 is CASSSRGNRGGTEAFF. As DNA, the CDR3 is TGTGCCAGCAGTTCGAGGGGGAACAGGGGAGGGACTGAAGCTTTCTTT.

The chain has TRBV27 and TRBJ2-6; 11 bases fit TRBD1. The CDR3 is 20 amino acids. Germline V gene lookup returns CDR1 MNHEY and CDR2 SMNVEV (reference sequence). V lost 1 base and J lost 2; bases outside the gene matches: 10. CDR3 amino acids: CASSLWSSGQGAPGANVLTF. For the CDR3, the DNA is TGTGCCAGCAGTTTATGGTCCTCCGGACAGGGGGCGCCTGGGGCCAACGTCCTGACTTTC.

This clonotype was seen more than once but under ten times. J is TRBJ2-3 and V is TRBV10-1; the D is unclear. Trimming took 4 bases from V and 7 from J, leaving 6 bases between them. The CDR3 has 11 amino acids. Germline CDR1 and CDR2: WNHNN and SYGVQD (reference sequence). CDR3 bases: TGCGCCAGCAGTGCCCTAAATACGCAGTATTTT. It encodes CASSALNTQYF.

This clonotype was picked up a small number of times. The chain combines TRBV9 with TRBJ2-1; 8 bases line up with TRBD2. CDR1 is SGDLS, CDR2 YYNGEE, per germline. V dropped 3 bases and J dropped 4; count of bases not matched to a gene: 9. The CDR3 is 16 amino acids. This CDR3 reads CASSGGSGEPYNEQFF. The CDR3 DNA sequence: TGTGCCAGCAGCGGTGGTAGCGGGGAACCTTACAATGAGCAGTTCTTC.

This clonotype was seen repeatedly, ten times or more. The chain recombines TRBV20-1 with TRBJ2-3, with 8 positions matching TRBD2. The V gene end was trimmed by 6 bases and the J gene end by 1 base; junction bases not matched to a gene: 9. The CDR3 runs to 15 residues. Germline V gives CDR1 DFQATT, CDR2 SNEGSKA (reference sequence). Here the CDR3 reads CSATSAGGGTDTQYF. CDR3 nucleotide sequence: TGCAGTGCCACCTCCGCGGGGGGCGGCACAGATACGCAGTATTTT.

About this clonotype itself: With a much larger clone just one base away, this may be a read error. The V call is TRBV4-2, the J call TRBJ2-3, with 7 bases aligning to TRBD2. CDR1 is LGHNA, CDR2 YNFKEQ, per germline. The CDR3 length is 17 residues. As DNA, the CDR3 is TGTGCCAGCAGCCCCTCGGTTGTGGGGGGGATCACAGATTCGCAGTATTTT. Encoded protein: CASSPSVVGGITDSQYF.

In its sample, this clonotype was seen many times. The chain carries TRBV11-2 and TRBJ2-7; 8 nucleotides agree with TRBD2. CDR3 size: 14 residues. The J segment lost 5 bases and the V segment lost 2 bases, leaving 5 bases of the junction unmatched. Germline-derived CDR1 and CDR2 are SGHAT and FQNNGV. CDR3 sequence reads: CASSLSGSVNEQYF. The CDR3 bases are TGTGCCAGCAGCTTAAGCGGGAGTGTTAACGAGCAGTACTTC.

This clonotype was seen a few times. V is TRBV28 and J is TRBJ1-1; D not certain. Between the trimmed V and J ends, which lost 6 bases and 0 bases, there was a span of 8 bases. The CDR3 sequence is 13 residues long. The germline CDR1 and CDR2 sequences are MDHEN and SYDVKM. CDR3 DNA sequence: TGTGCCAGCAGGTCCCGGCTGAACACTGAAGCTTTCTTT. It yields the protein CASRSRLNTEAFF.

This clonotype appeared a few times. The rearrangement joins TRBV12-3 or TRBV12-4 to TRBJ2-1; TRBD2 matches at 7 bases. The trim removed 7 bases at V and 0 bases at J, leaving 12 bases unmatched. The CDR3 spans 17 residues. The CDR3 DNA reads TGTGCCAGCACCCCTTCTAGCGGAGCCGACTCCTACAATGAGCAGTTCTTC. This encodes CASTPSSGADSYNEQFF.

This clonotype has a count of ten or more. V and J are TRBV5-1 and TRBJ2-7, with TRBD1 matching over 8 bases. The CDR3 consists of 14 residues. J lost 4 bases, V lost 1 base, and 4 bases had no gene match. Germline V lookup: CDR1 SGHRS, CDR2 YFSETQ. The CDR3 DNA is TGCGCCAGCAGCTTGATGGACAGGGAATACGAGCAGTACTTC. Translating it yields CASSLMDREYEQYF.

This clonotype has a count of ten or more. In nucleotides, the CDR3 is TGTGCCAGCAGAGAGTACAGGGAAACTTTCGGGGGCAATCAGCCCCAGCATTTT. Protein product: CASREYRETFGGNQPQHF. The genes are TRBV6-2 or TRBV6-3 and TRBJ1-5; D perhaps matches TRBD1 (6 bases). The CDR3 runs to 18 residues. Germline V CDR1 and CDR2: MNHEY, SVGEGT. The germline V and J ends were trimmed by 6 bases and 2 bases, with 23 bases remaining between them.

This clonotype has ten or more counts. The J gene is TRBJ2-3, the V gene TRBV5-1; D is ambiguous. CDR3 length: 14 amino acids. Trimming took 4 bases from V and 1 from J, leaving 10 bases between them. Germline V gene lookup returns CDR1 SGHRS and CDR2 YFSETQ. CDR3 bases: TGCGCCAGCAGCACCGCTCGGGGCACAGATACGCAGTATTTT. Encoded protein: CASSTARGTDTQYF.

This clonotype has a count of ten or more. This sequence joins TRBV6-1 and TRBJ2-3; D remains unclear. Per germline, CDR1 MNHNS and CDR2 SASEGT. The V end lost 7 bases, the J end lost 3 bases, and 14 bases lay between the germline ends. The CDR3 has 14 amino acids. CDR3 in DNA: TGTGCCAGCACTCATCGAGGTACGACAGATACGCAGTATTTT. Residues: CASTHRGTTDTQYF.

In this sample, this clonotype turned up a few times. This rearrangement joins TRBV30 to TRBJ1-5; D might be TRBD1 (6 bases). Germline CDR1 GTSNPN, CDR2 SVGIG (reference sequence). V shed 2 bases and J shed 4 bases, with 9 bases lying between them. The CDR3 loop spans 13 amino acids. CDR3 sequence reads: CAWSIGGNQPQHF. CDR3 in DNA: TGTGCCTGGAGTATAGGGGGTAATCAGCCCCAGCATTTT.

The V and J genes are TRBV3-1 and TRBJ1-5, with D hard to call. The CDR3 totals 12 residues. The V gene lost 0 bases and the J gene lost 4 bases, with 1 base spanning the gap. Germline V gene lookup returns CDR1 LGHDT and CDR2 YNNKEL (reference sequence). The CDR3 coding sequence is TGTGCCAGCAGCCAAGAGAATCAGCCCCAGCATTTT. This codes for CASSQENQPQHF.

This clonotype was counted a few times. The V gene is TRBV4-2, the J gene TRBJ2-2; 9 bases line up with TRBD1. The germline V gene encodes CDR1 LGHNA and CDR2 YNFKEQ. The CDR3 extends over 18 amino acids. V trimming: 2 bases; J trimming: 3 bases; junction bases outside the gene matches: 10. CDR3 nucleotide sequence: TGTGCCAGCAGCCAACTCCGTGGGGGACAGGGCTACACCGGGGAGCTGTTTTTT. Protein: CASSQLRGGQGYTGELFF.

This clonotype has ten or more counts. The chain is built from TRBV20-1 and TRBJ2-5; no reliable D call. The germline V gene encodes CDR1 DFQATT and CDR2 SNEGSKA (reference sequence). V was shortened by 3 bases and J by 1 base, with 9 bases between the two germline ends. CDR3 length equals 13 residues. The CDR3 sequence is CSARSTGQETQYF. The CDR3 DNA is TGCAGTGCTAGGTCGACGGGCCAAGAGACCCAGTACTTC.

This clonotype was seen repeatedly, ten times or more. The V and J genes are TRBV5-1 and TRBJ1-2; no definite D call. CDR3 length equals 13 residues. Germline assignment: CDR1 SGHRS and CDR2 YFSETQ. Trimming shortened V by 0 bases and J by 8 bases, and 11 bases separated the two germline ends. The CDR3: CASSLAGLSGYTF. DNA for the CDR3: TGCGCCAGCAGCTTGGCCGGTTTATCAGGCTACACCTTC.